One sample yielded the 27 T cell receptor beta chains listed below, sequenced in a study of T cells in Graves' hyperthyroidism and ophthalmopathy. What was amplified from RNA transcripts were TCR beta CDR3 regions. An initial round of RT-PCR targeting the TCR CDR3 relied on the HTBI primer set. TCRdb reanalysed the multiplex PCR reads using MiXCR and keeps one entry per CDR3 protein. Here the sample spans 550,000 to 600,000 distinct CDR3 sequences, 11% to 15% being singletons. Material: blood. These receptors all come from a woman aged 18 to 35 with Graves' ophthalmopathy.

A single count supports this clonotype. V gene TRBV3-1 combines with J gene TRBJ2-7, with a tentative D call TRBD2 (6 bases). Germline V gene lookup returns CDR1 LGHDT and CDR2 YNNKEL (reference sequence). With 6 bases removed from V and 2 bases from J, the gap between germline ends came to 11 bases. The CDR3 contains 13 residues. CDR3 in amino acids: CASSYGLPYEQYF. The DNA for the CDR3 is TGTGCCAGCAGTTACGGACTACCCTACGAGCAGTACTTC.

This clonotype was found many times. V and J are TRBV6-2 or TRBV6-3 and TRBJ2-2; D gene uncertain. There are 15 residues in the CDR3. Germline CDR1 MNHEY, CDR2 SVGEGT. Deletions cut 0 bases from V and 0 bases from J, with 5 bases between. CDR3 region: CASSYSVTNTGELFF. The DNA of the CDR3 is TGTGCCAGCAGTTACTCGGTTACGAACACCGGGGAGCTGTTTTTT.

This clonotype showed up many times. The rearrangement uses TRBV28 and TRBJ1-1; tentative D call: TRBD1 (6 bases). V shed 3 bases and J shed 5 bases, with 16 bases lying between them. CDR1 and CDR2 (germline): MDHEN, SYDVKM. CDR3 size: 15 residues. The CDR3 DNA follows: TGTGCCAGCAGTTTTTGGTCCAGGGGTAGTACTGAAGCTTTCTTT. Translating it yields CASSFWSRGSTEAFF.

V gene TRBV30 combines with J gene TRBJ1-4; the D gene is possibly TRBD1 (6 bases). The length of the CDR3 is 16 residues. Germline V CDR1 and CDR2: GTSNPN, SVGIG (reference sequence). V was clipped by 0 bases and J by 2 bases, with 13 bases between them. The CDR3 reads CAWSVGQGSTNEKLFF. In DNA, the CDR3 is TGTGCCTGGAGTGTCGGGCAGGGGAGTACTAATGAAAAACTGTTTTTT.

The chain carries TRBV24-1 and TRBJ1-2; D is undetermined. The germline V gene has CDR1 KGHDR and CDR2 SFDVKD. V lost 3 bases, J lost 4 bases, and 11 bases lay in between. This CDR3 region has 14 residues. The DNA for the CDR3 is TGTGCCACCAGTGATCCGGGGAAATTCTATGGCTACACCTTC. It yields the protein CATSDPGKFYGYTF.

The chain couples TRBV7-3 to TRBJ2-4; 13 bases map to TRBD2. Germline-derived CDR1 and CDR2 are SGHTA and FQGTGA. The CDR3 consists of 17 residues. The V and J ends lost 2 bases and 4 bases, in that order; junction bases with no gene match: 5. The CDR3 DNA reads TGTGCCAGCAGCTTATCCGGGACTAGCGGGGCTAAAAACATTCAGTACTTC. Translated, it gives CASSLSGTSGAKNIQYF.

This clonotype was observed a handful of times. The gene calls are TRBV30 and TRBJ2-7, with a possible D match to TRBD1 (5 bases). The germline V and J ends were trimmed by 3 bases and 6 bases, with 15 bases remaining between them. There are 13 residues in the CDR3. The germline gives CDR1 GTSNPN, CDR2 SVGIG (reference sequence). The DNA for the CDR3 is TGTGCCTGGAGCCCTGACAGAGTTTCCGAGCAGTACTTC. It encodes CAWSPDRVSEQYF. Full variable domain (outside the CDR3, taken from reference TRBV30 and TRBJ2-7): SQTIHQWPATLVQPVGSPLSLECTVEGTSNPNLYWYRQAAGRGLQLLFYSVGIGQISSEVPQNLSASRPQDRQFILSSKKLLLSDSGFYLCAWSPDRVSEQYFGPGTRLTVT.

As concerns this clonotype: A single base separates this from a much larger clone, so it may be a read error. CDR3 sequence reads: CASSYRTSGRPYF. The CDR3, as DNA: TGTGCCAGCAGCTATCGGACTAGCGGGAGACCGTACTTC. The chain joins TRBV7-2 to TRBJ2-5, with 13 nucleotides matching TRBD2. The CDR3 spans 13 residues. Germline CDR1 reads SGHTA; CDR2 reads FQGNSA. V gave up 4 bases and J gave up 13 bases; unmatched junction bases: 6.

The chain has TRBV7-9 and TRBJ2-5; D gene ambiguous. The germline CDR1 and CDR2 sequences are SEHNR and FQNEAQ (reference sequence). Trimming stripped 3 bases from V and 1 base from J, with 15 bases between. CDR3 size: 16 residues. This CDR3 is CASSLDSGSAQETQYF. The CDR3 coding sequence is TGTGCCAGCAGCTTGGATTCCGGCAGCGCCCAAGAGACCCAGTACTTC. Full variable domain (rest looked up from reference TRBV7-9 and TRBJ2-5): DTGVSQNPRHKITKRGQNVTFRCDPISEHNRLYWYRQTLGQGPEFLTYFQNEAQLEKSRLLSDRFSAERPKGSFSTLEIQRTEQGDSAMYLCASSLDSGSAQETQYFGPGTRLLVL.

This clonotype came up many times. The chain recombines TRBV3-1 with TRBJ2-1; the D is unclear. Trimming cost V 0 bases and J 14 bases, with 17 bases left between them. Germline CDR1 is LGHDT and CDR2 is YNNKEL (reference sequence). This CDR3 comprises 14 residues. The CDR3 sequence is CASSQDPARAGEFF. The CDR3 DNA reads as TGTGCCAGCAGCCAAGATCCAGCTAGGGCAGGAGAGTTCTTC.

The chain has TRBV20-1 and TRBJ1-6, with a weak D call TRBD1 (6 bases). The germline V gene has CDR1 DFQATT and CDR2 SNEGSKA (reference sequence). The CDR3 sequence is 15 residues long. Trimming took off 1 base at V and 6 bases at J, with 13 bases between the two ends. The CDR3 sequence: CSARVKGQPNSPLHF. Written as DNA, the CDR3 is TGCAGTGCTAGAGTAAAAGGACAGCCTAATTCACCCCTCCACTTT.

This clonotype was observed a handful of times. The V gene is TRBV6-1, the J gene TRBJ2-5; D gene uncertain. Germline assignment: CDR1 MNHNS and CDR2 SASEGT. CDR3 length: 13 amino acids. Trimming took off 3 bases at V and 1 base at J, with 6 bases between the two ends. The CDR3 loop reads CASSDSSQETQYF. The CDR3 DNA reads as TGTGCCAGCAGTGATAGTTCCCAAGAGACCCAGTACTTC.

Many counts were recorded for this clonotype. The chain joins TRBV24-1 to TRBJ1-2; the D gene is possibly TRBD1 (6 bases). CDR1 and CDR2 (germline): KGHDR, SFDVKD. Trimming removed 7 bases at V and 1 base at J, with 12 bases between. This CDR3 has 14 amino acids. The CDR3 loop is CATRDRHHNYGYTF. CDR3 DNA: TGTGCCACCAGGGACAGACACCATAACTATGGCTACACCTTC.

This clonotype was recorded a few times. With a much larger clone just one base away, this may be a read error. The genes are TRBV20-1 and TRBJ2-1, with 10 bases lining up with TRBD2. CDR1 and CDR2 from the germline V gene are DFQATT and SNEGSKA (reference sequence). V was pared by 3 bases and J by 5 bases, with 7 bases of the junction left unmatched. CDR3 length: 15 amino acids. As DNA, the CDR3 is TGCAGTGCTAGCTCCCCTAGCGGGAGCCACAATGAGCAGTTCTTC. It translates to CSASSPSGSHNEQFF.

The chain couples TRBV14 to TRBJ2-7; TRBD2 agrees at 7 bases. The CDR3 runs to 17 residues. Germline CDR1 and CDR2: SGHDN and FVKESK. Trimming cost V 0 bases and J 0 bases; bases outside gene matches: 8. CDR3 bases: TGTGCCAGCAGCCAAGATGGGGTGGGGAGGGCCTCCTACGAGCAGTACTTC. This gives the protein CASSQDGVGRASYEQYF.

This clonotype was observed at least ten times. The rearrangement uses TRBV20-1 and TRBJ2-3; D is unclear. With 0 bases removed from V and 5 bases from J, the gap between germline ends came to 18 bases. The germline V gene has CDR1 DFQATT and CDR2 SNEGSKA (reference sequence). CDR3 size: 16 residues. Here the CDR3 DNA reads TGCAGTGCTAGAGACCCCGCTCGTGGGCCAGGAGATACGCAGTATTTT. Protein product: CSARDPARGPGDTQYF.

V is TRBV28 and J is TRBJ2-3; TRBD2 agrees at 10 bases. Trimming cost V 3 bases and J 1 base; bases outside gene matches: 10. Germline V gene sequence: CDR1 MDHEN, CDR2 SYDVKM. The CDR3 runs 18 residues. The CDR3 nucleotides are TGTGCCAGCAGTTTTGGGGACAGAGCGGGAGGGGGCACAGATACGCAGTATTTT. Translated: CASSFGDRAGGGTDTQYF.

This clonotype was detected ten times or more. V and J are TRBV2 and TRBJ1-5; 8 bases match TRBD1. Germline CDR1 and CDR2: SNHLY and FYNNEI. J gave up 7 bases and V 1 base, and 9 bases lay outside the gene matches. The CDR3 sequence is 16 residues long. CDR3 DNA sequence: TGTGCCAGCAGTGAAGGATGGACAGGGATCGGACAGCCCCAGCATTTT. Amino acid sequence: CASSEGWTGIGQPQHF. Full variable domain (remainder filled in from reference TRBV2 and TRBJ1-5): EPEVTQTPSHQVTQMGQEVILRCVPISNHLYFYWYRQILGQKVEFLVSFYNNEISEKSEIFDDQFSVERPDGSNFTLKIRSTKLEDSAMYFCASSEGWTGIGQPQHFGDGTRLSIL.

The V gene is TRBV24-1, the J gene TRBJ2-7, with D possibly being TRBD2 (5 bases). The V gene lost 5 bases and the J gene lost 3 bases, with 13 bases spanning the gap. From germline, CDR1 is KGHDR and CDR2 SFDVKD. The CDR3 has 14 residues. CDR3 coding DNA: TGTGCCACCAGTGTGGGCGGGCAAGGCTACGAGCAGTACTTC. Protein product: CATSVGGQGYEQYF.

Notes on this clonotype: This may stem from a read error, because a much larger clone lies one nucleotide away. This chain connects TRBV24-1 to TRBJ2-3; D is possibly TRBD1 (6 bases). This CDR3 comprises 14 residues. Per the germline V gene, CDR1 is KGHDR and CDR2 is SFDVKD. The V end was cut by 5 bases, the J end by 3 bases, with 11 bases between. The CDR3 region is CATSGQEATDTQYF. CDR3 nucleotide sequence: TGTGCCACCAGTGGACAGGAGGCAACAGATACGCAGTATTTT.

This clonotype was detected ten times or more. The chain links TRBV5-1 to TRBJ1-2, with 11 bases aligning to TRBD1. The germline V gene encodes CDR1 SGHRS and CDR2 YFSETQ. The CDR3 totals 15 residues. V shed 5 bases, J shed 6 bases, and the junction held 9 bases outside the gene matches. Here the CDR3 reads CASSLWTGGIDGYTF. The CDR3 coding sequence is TGCGCCAGCAGTCTTTGGACAGGGGGCATAGATGGCTACACCTTC.

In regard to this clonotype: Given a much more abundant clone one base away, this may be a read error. Written as DNA, the CDR3 is TGTGCCAACACCCCCCCCGGGACAGGGGGCGAGCAGTACTTC. Translated: CANTPPGTGGEQYF. This chain joins TRBV28 and TRBJ2-7, with TRBD1 identical over 11 bases. The V gene's germline CDR1 is MDHEN and CDR2 SYDVKM. The CDR3 length is 14 residues. J gave up 6 bases and V 10 bases, and 11 bases lay outside the gene matches. Full variable domain (missing parts from reference TRBV28 and TRBJ2-7): DVKVTQSSRYLVKRTGEKVFLECVQDMDHENMFWYRQDPGLGLRLIYFSYDVKMKEKGDIPEGYSVSREKKERFSLILESASTNQTSMYLCANTPPGTGGEQYFGPGTRLTVT.

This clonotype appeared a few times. The CDR3 DNA reads TGTGCCTGGGATACCGGGCCCCGCGCAGCTTTCTTT. Translating gives CAWDTGPRAAFF. The rearrangement uses TRBV30 and TRBJ1-1, with unresolved D. Trimming shortened V by 5 bases and J by 10 bases, and 17 bases separated the two germline ends. The CDR3 loop spans 12 amino acids. Germline V gene data show CDR1 as GTSNPN and CDR2 as SVGIG (reference sequence).

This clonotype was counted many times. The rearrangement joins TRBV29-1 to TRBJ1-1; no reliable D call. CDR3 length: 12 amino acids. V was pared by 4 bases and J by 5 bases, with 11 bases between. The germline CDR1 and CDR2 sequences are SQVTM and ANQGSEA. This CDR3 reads CSVVPQKTEAFF. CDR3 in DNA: TGCAGCGTTGTGCCGCAGAAGACTGAAGCTTTCTTT.

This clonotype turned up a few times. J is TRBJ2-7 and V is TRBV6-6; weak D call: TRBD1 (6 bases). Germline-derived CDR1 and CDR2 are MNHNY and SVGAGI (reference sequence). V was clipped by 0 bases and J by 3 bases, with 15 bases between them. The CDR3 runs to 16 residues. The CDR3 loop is CASSYSRTDTFYEQYF. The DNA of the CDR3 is TGTGCCAGCAGTTACTCGAGGACAGATACATTCTACGAGCAGTACTTC.

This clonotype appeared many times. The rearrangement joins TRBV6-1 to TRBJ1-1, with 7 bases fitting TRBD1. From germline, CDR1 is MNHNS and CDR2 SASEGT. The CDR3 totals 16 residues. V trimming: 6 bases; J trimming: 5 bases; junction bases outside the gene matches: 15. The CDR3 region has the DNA TGTGCCAGCAGCTCACCACAGGGGCGCGGGCTTACTGAAGCTTTCTTT. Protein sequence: CASSSPQGRGLTEAFF.

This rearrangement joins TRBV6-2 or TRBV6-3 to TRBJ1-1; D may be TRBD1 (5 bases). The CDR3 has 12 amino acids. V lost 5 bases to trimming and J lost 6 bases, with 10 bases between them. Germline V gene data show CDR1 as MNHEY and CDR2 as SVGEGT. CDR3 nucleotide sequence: TGTGCCAGCAGTCACAGGACTTCTGAAGCTTTCTTT. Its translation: CASSHRTSEAFF.